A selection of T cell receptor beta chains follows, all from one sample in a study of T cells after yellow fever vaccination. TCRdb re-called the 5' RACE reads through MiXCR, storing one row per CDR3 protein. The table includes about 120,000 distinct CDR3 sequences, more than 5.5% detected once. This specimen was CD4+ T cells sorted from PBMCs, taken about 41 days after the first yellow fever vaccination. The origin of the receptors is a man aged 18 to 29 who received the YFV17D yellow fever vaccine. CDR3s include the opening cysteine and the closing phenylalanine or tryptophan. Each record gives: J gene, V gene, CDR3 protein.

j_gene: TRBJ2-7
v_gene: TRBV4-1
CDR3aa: CASSQASFTGGGEQYF

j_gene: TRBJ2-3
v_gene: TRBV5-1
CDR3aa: CASSKTGSTDTQYF

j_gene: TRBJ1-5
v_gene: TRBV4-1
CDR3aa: CASSPPDRNQPQHF

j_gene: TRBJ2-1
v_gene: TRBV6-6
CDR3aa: CASSSMDEQFF

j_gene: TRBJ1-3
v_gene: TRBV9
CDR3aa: CASSVGQDGNTIYF

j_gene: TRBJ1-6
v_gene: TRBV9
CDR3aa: CASSVAGTGNNSPLHF

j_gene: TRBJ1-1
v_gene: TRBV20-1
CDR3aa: CSAGRQGVAEAFF

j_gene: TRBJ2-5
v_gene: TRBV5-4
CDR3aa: CASSHRALVGETQYF

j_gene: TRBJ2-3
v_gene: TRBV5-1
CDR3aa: CASSLGTGGRASRDTQYF

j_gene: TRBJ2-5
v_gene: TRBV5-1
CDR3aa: CASSFGMEETQYF

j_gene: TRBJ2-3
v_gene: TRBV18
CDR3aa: CASSPPTSGGDTQYF

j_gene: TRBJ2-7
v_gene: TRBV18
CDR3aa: CASSLTTGQVYEQYF

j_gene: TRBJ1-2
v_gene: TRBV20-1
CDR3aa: CSVAGGTGGGFYGYTF

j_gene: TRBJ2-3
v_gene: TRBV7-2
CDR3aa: CASSFLPGDTQYF

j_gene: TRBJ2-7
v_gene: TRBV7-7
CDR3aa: CASSAGQSYEQYF

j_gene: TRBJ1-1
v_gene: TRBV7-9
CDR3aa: CASSYGATEAFF

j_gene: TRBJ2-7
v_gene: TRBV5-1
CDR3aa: CASSFLGGRTYEQYF

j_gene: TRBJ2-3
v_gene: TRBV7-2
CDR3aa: CASSRRQGGDTQYF

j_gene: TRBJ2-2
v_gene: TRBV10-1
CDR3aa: CASLRPRFYGKPGSCFF

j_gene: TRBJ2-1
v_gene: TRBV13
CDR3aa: CASSLAASGIGNEQFF

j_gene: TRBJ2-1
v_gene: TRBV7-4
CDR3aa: CASTIYGTSYNEQFF

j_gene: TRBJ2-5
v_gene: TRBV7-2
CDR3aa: CASSLPLAGVETQYF

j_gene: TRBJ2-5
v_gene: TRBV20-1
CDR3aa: CSAIGQGRQETQYF

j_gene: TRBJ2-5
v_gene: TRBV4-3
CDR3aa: CASSQMSGAGETQYF

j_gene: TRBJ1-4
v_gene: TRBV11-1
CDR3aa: CASSLAFGNEKLFF

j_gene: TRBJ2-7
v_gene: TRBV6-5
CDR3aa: CASTYNPGGGEQYF